This T cell receptor beta chain stems from a study of T cell changes during pregnancy in multiple sclerosis. The method was immunoSEQ multiplex PCR; TCRdb's version includes in-frame clones alone and lacks a portion of them. The repertoire has tens of thousands of clones, 90% of them found once; the top ten carry roughly 4.5%. CDR3 length: 17 residues. Germline V gene lookup returns CDR1 LNHNV and CDR2 YYDKDF (reference sequence). The J segment lost 2 bases and the V segment lost 0 bases, leaving 5 bases of the junction unmatched. This clonotype was obtained from a female donor in good health, enrolled as a control in a pregnancy study. The material sequenced was peripheral blood, taken in the second trimester of pregnancy. The chain links TRBV15 to TRBJ2-1; 9 bases map to TRBD2. The CDR3 reads CATSRDRGLATYNEQFF. The CDR3 DNA is TGTGCCACCAGCAGAGATAGAGGACTAGCGACCTACAATGAGCAGTTCTTC.